This TCR beta chain derives from a study of cytomegalovirus exposure and HLA in healthy donors. Germline loops: CDR1 SGHRS, CDR2 YFSETQ. This CDR3 spans 13 amino acids. Deletions cut 2 bases from V and 4 bases from J, with 9 bases between. The PCR had 60 Vbeta and 13 Jbeta primers. Only in-frame clones appear in the TCRdb table, and some are missing; sequencing was by immunoSEQ multiplex PCR. The repertoire holds fewer than 200,000 clones, with approximately 70% as singletons. The specimen was PBMCs. V gene TRBV5-1 combines with J gene TRBJ2-5, with D tentatively TRBD1 (6 bases). The sequence was collected from a middle-aged man in good health and CMV-seropositive. The CDR3 spells CASSFDRPETQYF. The CDR3 DNA follows: TGCGCCAGCAGCTTTGACAGGCCAGAGACCCAGTACTTC.